The clone carrying this T cell receptor beta chain was seen a single time. Its target is not known. The CDR3 is 13 amino acids. Per germline, CDR1 SGDLS and CDR2 YYNGEE. Trimming stripped 0 bases from V and 5 bases from J, with 8 bases between. Libraries were prepared by immunoSEQ multiplex PCR; TCRdb keeps only in-frame clonotypes and omits some of them. The sample carries about 180,000 clones, 85% to 90% recorded once. These data belong to a study of T cell responses to AZD1222 COVID-19 vaccine. Study-wide results and limits: Variant regions that are unmutated are reportedly the target of nearly half of spike-specific TCRs.

The genes are TRBV9 and TRBJ1-2; no firm D call. The specimen was peripheral blood, collected 28 days after the second AZD1222 dose. The receptor comes from an adult who received the AZD1222 COVID-19 vaccine. The CDR3 sequence is CASSVGDLYGYTF. CDR3 coding DNA: TGTGCCAGCAGCGTAGGGGATCTATATGGCTACACCTTC.